This TCR beta chain was found in a study of OX40 agonist ivuxolimab in advanced cancers. The wider study: Patients achieving partial responses numbered three: one hepatocellular carcinoma case and two cutaneous melanoma cases.

Measured with immunoSEQ multiplex PCR; TCRdb has only the in-frame clones, and not every one. The sample includes about 7,700 clones, more than 65% of them seen just once. With respect to this clone: Its antigen is currently unknown.

V dropped 0 bases and J dropped 2; count of bases not matched to a gene: 5. CDR1 and CDR2 (germline): LGHNA, YNFKEQ. The CDR3 extends over 16 amino acids. Study outcomes and limitations: CD4+ T cells averaged fewer expanded clones than CD8+ T cells.

This specimen consisted of CD4+ or CD8+ T cells sorted from blood, obtained in a trial of the OX40 agonist ivuxolimab. V is TRBV4-2 and J is TRBJ2-5, with 8 bases aligning to TRBD2. This clonotype was sampled from an adult with an advanced solid tumor such as melanoma, head and neck, liver or kidney cancer. This CDR3 is CASSQDWAGGQETQYF. For the CDR3, the DNA is TGTGCCAGCAGCCAAGATTGGGCGGGGGGTCAAGAGACCCAGTACTTC.